This TCR beta chain was found in a study of blood T cell repertoires in COVID-19. The protocol was immunoSEQ multiplex PCR, while the TCRdb copy is restricted to in-frame clones and leaves out a portion. The sample has over 250,000 clones; about nine tenths are singletons. V was clipped by 3 bases and J by 5 bases; unmatched bases: 8. The CDR3 is made up of 15 amino acids. Looked up from germline, CDR1 is MNHNS and CDR2 is SASEGT. Clinical histories supplied by participants themselves formed the basis of cohort assignment. The chain couples TRBV6-1 to TRBJ1-1, with TRBD1 identical over 8 bases. Input material: PBMCs or T cells enriched from blood (not recorded which). The receptor comes from a woman in her thirties who had recovered from COVID-19. CDR3 in DNA: TGTGCCAGCAGTGACAGGACAGGGTTCCGGACTGAAGCTTTCTTT. It specifies CASSDRTGFRTEAFF.